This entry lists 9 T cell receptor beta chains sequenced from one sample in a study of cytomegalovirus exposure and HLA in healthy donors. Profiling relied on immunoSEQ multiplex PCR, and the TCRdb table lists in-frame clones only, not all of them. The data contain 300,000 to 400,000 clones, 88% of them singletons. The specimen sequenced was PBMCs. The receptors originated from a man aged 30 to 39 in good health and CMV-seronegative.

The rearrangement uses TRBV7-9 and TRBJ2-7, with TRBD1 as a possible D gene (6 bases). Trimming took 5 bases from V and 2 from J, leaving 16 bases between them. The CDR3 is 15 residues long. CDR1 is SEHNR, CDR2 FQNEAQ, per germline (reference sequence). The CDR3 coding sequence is TGTGCCAGCAGCGCGACAGGTAGGGCAACCTACGAGCAGTACTTC. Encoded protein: CASSATGRATYEQYF.

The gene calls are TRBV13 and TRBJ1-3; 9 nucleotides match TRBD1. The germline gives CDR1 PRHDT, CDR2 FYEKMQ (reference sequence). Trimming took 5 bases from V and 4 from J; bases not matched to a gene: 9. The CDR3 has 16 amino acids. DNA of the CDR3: TGTGCCAGCAGCGCACAGGGGGCGTCCATCGGAAACACCATATATTTT. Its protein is CASSAQGASIGNTIYF.

This chain's CDR3 is CASSLELAGGKEQFF. DNA for the CDR3: TGTGCCAGCAGCCTTGAACTAGCGGGGGGAAAAGAGCAGTTCTTC. V is TRBV5-6 and J is TRBJ2-1; the match to TRBD2 covers 12 bases. With 4 bases clipped from V and 10 bases from J, the junction kept 9 bases outside the gene matches. The CDR3 extends over 15 amino acids. From germline, CDR1 is SGHDT and CDR2 YYEEEE. Full variable domain (missing parts from reference TRBV5-6 and TRBJ2-1): DAGVTQSPTHLIKTRGQQVTLRCSPKSGHDTVSWYQQALGQGPQFIFQYYEEEERQRGNFPDRFSGHQFPNYSSELNVNALLLGDSALYLCASSLELAGGKEQFFGPGTRLTVL.

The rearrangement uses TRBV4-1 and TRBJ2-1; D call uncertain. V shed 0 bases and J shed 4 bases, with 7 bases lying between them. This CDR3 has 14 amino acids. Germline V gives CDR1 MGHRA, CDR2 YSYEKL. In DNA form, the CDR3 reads TGCGCCAGCAGCCAAGAGGGCGTATACAATGAGCAGTTCTTC. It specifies CASSQEGVYNEQFF.

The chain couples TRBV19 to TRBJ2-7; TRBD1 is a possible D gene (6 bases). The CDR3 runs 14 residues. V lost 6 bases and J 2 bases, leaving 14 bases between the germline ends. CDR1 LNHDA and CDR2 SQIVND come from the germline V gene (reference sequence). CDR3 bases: TGTGCCAGTAGATTAGGGGGAAGCGCCTACGAGCAGTACTTC. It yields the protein CASRLGGSAYEQYF. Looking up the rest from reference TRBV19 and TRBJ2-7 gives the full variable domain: DGGITQSPKYLFRKEGQNVTLSCEQNLNHDAMYWYRQDPGQGLRLIYYSQIVNDFQKGDIAEGYSVSREKKESFPLTVTSAQKNPTAFYLCASRLGGSAYEQYFGPGTRLTVT.

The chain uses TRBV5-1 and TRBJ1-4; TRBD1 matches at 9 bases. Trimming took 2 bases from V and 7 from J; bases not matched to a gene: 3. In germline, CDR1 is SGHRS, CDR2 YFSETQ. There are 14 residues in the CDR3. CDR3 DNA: TGCGCCAGCAGCTTCGGGACAGGGAGTGAAAAACTGTTTTTT. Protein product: CASSFGTGSEKLFF.

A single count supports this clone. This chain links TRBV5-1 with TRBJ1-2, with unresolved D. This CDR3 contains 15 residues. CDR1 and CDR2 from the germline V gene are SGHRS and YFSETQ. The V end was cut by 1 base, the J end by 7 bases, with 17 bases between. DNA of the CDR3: TGCGCCAGCAGCTTGAACGTTAATGAGGGAGCTGGCTACACCTTC. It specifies CASSLNVNEGAGYTF. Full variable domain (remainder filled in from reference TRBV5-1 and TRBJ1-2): KAGVTQTPRYLIKTRGQQVTLSCSPISGHRSVSWYQQTPGQGLQFLFEYFSETQRNKGNFPGRFSGRQFSNSRSEMNVSTLELGDSALYLCASSLNVNEGAGYTFGSGTRLTVV.

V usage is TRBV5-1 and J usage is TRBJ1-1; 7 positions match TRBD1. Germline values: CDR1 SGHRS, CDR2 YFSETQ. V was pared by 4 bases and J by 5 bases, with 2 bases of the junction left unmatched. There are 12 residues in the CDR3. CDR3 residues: CASSPQGTEAFF. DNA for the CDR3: TGCGCCAGCAGCCCACAGGGGACTGAAGCTTTCTTT.

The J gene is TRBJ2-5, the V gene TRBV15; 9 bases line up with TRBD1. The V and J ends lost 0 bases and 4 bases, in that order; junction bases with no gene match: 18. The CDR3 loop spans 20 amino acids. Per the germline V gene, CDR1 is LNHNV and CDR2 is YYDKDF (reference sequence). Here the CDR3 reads CATSRDVQGAYANSRETQYF. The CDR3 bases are TGTGCCACCAGCAGAGACGTACAGGGGGCCTATGCAAATTCCAGAGAGACCCAGTACTTC.